This T cell receptor (beta chain) was found in a study of Tregs in tolerant kidney transplant recipients. Related graft donors supplied nonmyeloablative bone marrow transplants, and mixed chimerism was transient. Unstimulated Tregs (CD4+CD25+CD127-) and CD4+CD25- non-Tregs were sorted from PBMCs. Comments on this clone: The antigen remains undetermined.

Data came from immunoSEQ multiplex PCR; TCRdb stores just in-frame clones and leaves some out. Of some 50,000 clones listed, approximately 89% are singletons. Trimming at V came to 4 bases and at J to 3 bases, leaving 8 bases not matched to a gene. The CDR3 runs 15 residues. Germline lookup yields CDR1 SEHNR and CDR2 FQNEAQ (reference sequence). Study results and limitations: Biological reproducibility was not directly addressed in this study.

Sequences were derived from CD8+ T cells from blood (PBMCs), sampled 12 months after the transplant. The receptor's source is a human patient who received a combined kidney and bone marrow transplant. The graft donor may have contributed some T cells. This sequence joins TRBV7-9 and TRBJ2-7; 8 positions match TRBD1. CDR3 in DNA: TGTGCCAGCAGCTCTAAGACAGGGGTATTCTACGAGCAGTACTTC. It translates to CASSSKTGVFYEQYF.